The 19 T cell receptor beta chains below all came from one sample that was sequenced in a study of graft-versus-host responses after intestinal transplantation. Only in-frame clones appear in the TCRdb table, and some are missing; sequencing was by immunoSEQ multiplex PCR. The profile shows roughly 13,000 clones, approximately 33% of them singletons. The starting material was alloreactive CD4+ T cells from a mixed lymphocyte reaction culture, obtained before intestinal transplant. The subset was: CFSE-low proliferating T cells sorted from roughly six-day pre-transplant mixed lymphocyte reaction (GvH or HvG direction). These receptors originate from a human patient who received an intestinal transplant.

V and J are TRBV7-9 and TRBJ2-1; 10 bases agree with TRBD2. The CDR3 consists of 16 residues. Germline V gene lookup returns CDR1 SEHNR and CDR2 FQNEAQ (reference sequence). The ends lost 2 bases at V and 6 bases at J; junction bases unmatched: 7. The CDR3 nucleotides read TGTGCCAGCAGCTTAAACAACCTAGCGGGAGCCAATGAGCAGTTCTTC. Residues: CASSLNNLAGANEQFF.

This clone was seen only a few times. The chain carries TRBV6-1 and TRBJ2-5, with D perhaps matching TRBD1 (6 bases). Germline CDR1 reads MNHNS; CDR2 reads SASEGT. The germline V and J ends were trimmed by 1 base and 5 bases, with 11 bases remaining between them. CDR3 length: 14 amino acids. The CDR3 DNA is TGTGCCAGCAGTGAAGAGATCAGGGGCGAGACCCAGTACTTC. It codes for CASSEEIRGETQYF.

The chain couples TRBV10-2 to TRBJ2-2, with 7 bases lining up with TRBD2. This CDR3 comprises 14 residues. Looked up from germline, CDR1 is WSHSY and CDR2 is SAAADI. V lost 5 bases and J lost 5; bases outside the gene matches: 5. CDR3 protein: CASSRQGGTGELFF. The CDR3 bases are TGCGCCAGCAGTAGGCAGGGAGGGACCGGGGAGCTGTTTTTT.

A few counts support this clone. For the CDR3, the DNA is TGTGCCAGCAGCTTAATTAGCTCCTATAATTCACCCCTCCACTTT. Protein sequence: CASSLISSYNSPLHF. The chain uses TRBV7-2 and TRBJ1-6; no clear D gene. Germline CDR1 is SGHTA and CDR2 is FQGNSA. With 2 bases removed from V and 0 bases from J, the gap between germline ends came to 5 bases. The CDR3 length is 15 residues.

The V call is TRBV15, the J call TRBJ1-4, with a possible D match to TRBD1 (5 bases). In germline, CDR1 is LNHNV, CDR2 YYDKDF (reference sequence). V was pared by 0 bases and J by 4 bases, with 12 bases between. The CDR3 is made up of 16 amino acids. The CDR3 sequence is CATSRDRRGGNEKLFF. The CDR3 DNA reads as TGTGCCACCAGCAGAGATAGGAGGGGAGGTAATGAAAAACTGTTTTTT. The complete variable domain, with remaining parts taken from reference TRBV15 and TRBJ1-4, reads DAMVIQNPRYQVTQFGKPVTLSCSQTLNHNVMYWYQQKSSQAPKLLFHYYDKDFNNEADTPDNFQSRRPNTSFCFLDIRSPGLGDTAMYLCATSRDRRGGNEKLFFGSGTQLSVL.

The chain couples TRBV27 to TRBJ2-3, with a possible D match to TRBD2 (6 bases). With 8 bases removed from V and 2 bases from J, the gap between germline ends came to 17 bases. This CDR3 has 15 residues. The germline CDR1 and CDR2 sequences are MNHEY and SMNVEV (reference sequence). The CDR3 nucleotides read TGTGCCAGCCGGAGGGGCAGACATCTCACAGATACGCAGTATTTT. Its protein is CASRRGRHLTDTQYF.

This clone was detected only a few times. V and J are TRBV15 and TRBJ2-5; no firm D call. Germline V lookup: CDR1 LNHNV, CDR2 YYDKDF (reference sequence). The CDR3 contains 12 residues. Trimming took off 2 bases at V and 0 bases at J, with 1 base between the two ends. DNA of the CDR3: TGTGCCACCAGCAGATACCAAGAGACCCAGTACTTC. Translating it yields CATSRYQETQYF.

The chain combines TRBV6-5 with TRBJ2-5; no clear D gene. The CDR3 is made up of 14 amino acids. Deletions cut 7 bases from V and 4 bases from J, with 16 bases between. CDR1 and CDR2 (germline): MNHEY, SVGAGI. The CDR3 sequence: CASMVTPSTETQYF. The CDR3 coding sequence is TGTGCCAGCATGGTGACACCTTCGACAGAGACCCAGTACTTC.

This clone was detected only a few times. This rearrangement joins TRBV5-1 to TRBJ1-6; 9 bases map to TRBD1. The CDR3 has 15 amino acids. Trimming removed 1 base from V and 9 bases from J; junction bases left unmatched: 5. From germline, CDR1 is SGHRS and CDR2 YFSETQ. The CDR3 DNA reads TGCGCCAGCAGCTTGCTGGGGACAGGGATTTCACCCCTCCACTTT. This sequence encodes CASSLLGTGISPLHF.

This clone was seen a handful of times. The chain has TRBV4-3 and TRBJ2-7; tentatively, D is TRBD2 (6 bases). The CDR3 covers 15 residues. Trimming shortened V by 1 base and J by 2 bases, and 12 bases separated the two germline ends. Per germline, CDR1 LGHNA and CDR2 YSLEER. CDR3 nucleotide sequence: TGCGCCAGCAGCCAAGGCCTAGCGATAACCTACGAGCAGTACTTC. This gives the protein CASSQGLAITYEQYF.

The CDR3 is CASSLRRPLETGELFF. The CDR3 coding sequence is TGTGCCAGCAGTTTACGCCGCCCTCTAGAAACCGGGGAGCTGTTTTTT. The chain carries TRBV28 and TRBJ2-2; no definite D call. V was trimmed by 2 bases and J by 5 bases, leaving 15 bases between them. CDR3 length: 16 residues. The germline CDR1 and CDR2 sequences are MDHEN and SYDVKM.

The table lists this clone with a few counts. The gene calls are TRBV6-9 and TRBJ2-4, with D tentatively TRBD2 (5 bases). Germline V gene data show CDR1 as MNHGY and CDR2 as SVAAGI. The CDR3 has 11 residues. The ends were cut back, 5 bases at V and 9 bases at J, with 8 bases in the middle. The CDR3 protein is CASSRGSIQYF. Written as DNA, the CDR3 is TGTGCCAGCAGTCGAGGGAGCATTCAGTACTTC.

This clone has a single count. The V call is TRBV5-6, the J call TRBJ1-2; tentatively, D is TRBD1 (5 bases). The V end was cut by 0 bases, the J end by 4 bases, with 10 bases between. Germline V CDR1 and CDR2: SGHDT, YYEEEE. The CDR3 is 14 residues long. The CDR3 DNA follows: TGTGCCAGCAGCTTGGCTGGGGCCGGCTATGGCTACACCTTC. This encodes CASSLAGAGYGYTF.

A note on this clone: One end of the junction does not line up with germline, which may come from a read error. The genes are TRBV5-3 and TRBJ1-2, with D maybe TRBD1 (6 bases). TRBV5-3 counts as an open reading frame of uncertain function. The CDR3 consists of 14 residues. The CDR3: CASSLPGGHYGYTF. CDR3 coding DNA: TGTGCCAGCAGCTTGCCCGGGGGGCACTATGGCTACACCTTC.

V is TRBV11-2 and J is TRBJ1-1, with 7 nucleotides matching TRBD1. This CDR3 is built from 15 residues. The germline CDR1 and CDR2 sequences are SGHAT and FQNNGV. J gave up 5 bases and V 3 bases, and 9 bases lay outside the gene matches. CDR3 region: CASSLQTGRGTEAFF. The CDR3 DNA is TGTGCCAGCAGCTTGCAGACAGGGCGGGGGACTGAAGCTTTCTTT.

The genes are TRBV7-8 and TRBJ1-2; D remains ambiguous. The CDR3 consists of 13 residues. Trimming cost V 1 base and J 3 bases, with 6 bases left between them. CDR1 is SGHVS, CDR2 FQNEAQ, per germline. The CDR3 bases are TGTGCCAGCAGCTTAGACCGATACTATGGCTACACCTTC. It specifies CASSLDRYYGYTF.

The sample holds one count of this clone. This chain links TRBV5-1 with TRBJ2-5; 8 nucleotides line up with TRBD1. With V trimmed by 3 bases and J by 10 bases, 14 bases remained unmatched. The CDR3 has 15 residues. Looked up from germline, CDR1 is SGHRS and CDR2 is YFSETQ. The CDR3 nucleotides are TGCGCCAGCAGCTATTTCTTCTCGGACAGGGCATTCCAGTACTTC. Amino acids: CASSYFFSDRAFQYF.

A word on this clone: Given the absence of the conserved phenylalanine or tryptophan at the CDR3 end, a read error is likely. The chain is built from TRBV5-1 and TRBJ2-7, with TRBD1 matching over 9 bases. The junction had 2 bases not matched to a gene; V was cut back by 2 bases and J by 2 bases. CDR3 size: 14 residues. The germline V gene encodes CDR1 SGHRS and CDR2 YFSETQ. CDR3 residues: CASSFNRGPYEQYS. CDR3 nucleotides: TGCGCCAGCAGCTTCAACAGGGGGCCCTACGAGCAGTACTCC.

This sequence joins TRBV14 and TRBJ1-6, with unresolved D. V was trimmed by 1 base and J by 0 bases, leaving 10 bases between them. The V gene's germline CDR1 is SGHDN and CDR2 FVKESK. The CDR3 consists of 17 residues. The CDR3 here is CASSQALTRSYNSPLHF. The CDR3 bases are TGTGCCAGCAGCCAAGCTCTCACGCGCTCCTATAATTCACCCCTCCACTTT. Together with reference TRBV14 and TRBJ1-6, the CDR3 gives the full variable domain: EAGVTQFPSHSVIEKGQTVTLRCDPISGHDNLYWYRRVMGKEIKFLLHFVKESKQDESGMPNNRFLAERTGGTYSTLKVQPAELEDSGVYFCASSQALTRSYNSPLHFGNGTRLTVT.